The source of this T cell receptor beta chain is a study of T-cell memory formation after mild COVID-19. Whole-study findings and limits: Clones that contracted from day 15 to 85 had balanced CD4/CD8; later expanders were CD4+ biased.

TCRdb fed the 5' RACE reads into MiXCR, producing one record per CDR3 protein. The table lists 400,000 to 450,000 distinct CDR3 sequences, approximately 19% of them singletons. The CDR3 has 20 amino acids. Germline-derived CDR1 and CDR2 are SGHVS and FQNEAQ. V lost 4 bases and J lost 4; bases outside the gene matches: 18. To note about this clonotype: Its antigen is undetermined.

Source material: PBMCs or a T cell subset sorted from them (not recorded which). This chain links TRBV7-8 with TRBJ2-2; 10 bases map to TRBD1. This TCR was sampled from a man aged 18-30 years who had mild COVID-19 (a few samples of this study predate the infection). Cell type and time point are not known. The CDR3, as DNA: TGTGCCAGCAGCTCCGTCATGACAGGGGGCGGAATTGGTAGCACCGGGGAGCTGTTTTTT. Its protein product is CASSSVMTGGGIGSTGELFF.